This section outlines one T cell receptor beta chain sequence together with its context. Per the original data handling: Cell counts per sample came from amplifying reference gene primers. Method: immunoSEQ multiplex PCR; TCRdb's copy keeps in-frame clones and lacks some. D and trimming come from the DNA, and the V and J calls and clone size come from that table. In the table there are hundreds of thousands of clones, about four fifths of which are singletons. The length of the CDR3 is 16 residues. The ends were cut back, 1 base at V and 3 bases at J, with 13 bases in the middle. The germline gives CDR1 SGHNT, CDR2 YYREEE (reference sequence). The sample is drawn from a study of blood T cell repertoires in COVID-19. The wider study: The study drew acute and convalescent COVID-19 samples from the United States, Italy and Spain. Nucleic acid was either cDNA or gDNA, and it came from T cells, B-cell-depleted T cells, or PBMCs.

The chain links TRBV5-4 to TRBJ1-4, with a weak D call TRBD1 (5 bases). The TCR was taken from a middle-aged woman with active or convalescent COVID-19. Sequencing used peripheral blood. The CDR3 protein is CASSLRQGRSNEKLFF. DNA of the CDR3: TGTGCCAGCAGCTTGAGGCAGGGAAGGTCTAATGAAAAACTGTTTTTT. Complete variable domain (other parts from reference TRBV5-4 and TRBJ1-4): ETGVTQSPTHLIKTRGQQVTLRCSSQSGHNTVSWYQQALGQGPQFIFQYYREEENGRGNFPPRFSGLQFPNYSSELNVNALELDDSALYLCASSLRQGRSNEKLFFGSGTQLSVL.